The clone carrying this TCR beta chain has only one observation. Its antigen is as yet unknown. The table came from immunoSEQ multiplex PCR; TCRdb's copy has only in-frame clones and leaves some out. The table has approximately 32,000 clones, approximately 91% seen once. V lost 6 bases to trimming and J lost 4 bases; unmatched junction nucleotides: 13. The CDR3 contains 16 residues. The germline V gene encodes CDR1 MDHEN and CDR2 SYDVKM. The data derive from a study of OX40 agonist ivuxolimab in advanced cancers. Study as a whole: Intravenous ivuxolimab was administered to patients every 2 weeks at 0.01 to 10 mg/kg.

Peripheral blood came from all dose cohorts at three timepoints. Study-wide points: Partial responders at 0.1-3.0 mg/kg showed near-lowest clonal expansion.

This sample comprised CD4+ or CD8+ T cells sorted from blood, obtained in a trial of the OX40 agonist ivuxolimab. The chain joins TRBV28 to TRBJ2-7; 9 bases match TRBD1. The TCR sequence derives from an adult with an advanced solid tumor such as melanoma, head and neck, liver or kidney cancer. The CDR3 region has the DNA TGTGCCAGCAGCAATCAACAGGGGGCGCCGCGATACGAGCAGTACTTC. Translated, it gives CASSNQQGAPRYEQYF.